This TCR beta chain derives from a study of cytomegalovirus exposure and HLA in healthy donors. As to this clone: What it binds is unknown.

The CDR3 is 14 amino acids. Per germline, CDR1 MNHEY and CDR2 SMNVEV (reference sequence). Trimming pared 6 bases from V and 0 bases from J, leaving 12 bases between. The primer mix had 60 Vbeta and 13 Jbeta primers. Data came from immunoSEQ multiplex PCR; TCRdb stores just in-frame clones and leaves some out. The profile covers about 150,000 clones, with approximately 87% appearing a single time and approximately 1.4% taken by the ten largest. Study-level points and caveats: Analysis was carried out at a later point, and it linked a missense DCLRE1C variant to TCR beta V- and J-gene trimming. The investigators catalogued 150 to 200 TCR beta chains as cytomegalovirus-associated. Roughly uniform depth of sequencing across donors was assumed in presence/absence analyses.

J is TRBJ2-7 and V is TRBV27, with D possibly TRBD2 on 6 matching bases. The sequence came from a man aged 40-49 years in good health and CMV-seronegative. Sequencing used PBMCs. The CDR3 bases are TGTGCCAGCAGCGGCGGGACCCACTCCTACGAGCAGTACTTC. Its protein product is CASSGGTHSYEQYF.